This T cell receptor (beta chain) was identified during a study of cytomegalovirus exposure and HLA in healthy donors. V was pared by 3 bases and J by 0 bases, with 2 bases of the junction left unmatched. There are 14 residues in the CDR3. Germline loops: CDR1 MDHEN, CDR2 SYDVKM. Profiled with immunoSEQ multiplex PCR; TCRdb holds only in-frame clones, not every one. The sample yields about 140,000 clones, around 88% seen once. The count of this clone is one. This chain joins TRBV28 and TRBJ2-7, with 7 bases that match TRBD2. What was sequenced was PBMCs. The origin of this receptor is a woman younger than 30 in good health and CMV-seropositive. The CDR3 DNA sequence: TGTGCCAGCAGTTTGGGAGGGGACTCCTACGAGCAGTACTTC. Its translation: CASSLGGDSYEQYF.